Each of the 7 T cell receptor beta chains below was sequenced from the same sample in a study of blood T cell repertoires in COVID-19. The data were produced by immunoSEQ multiplex PCR, yet TCRdb's version contains in-frame clones alone and is incomplete. The sample comprises a few hundred thousand clones, approximately 87% of which are singletons, and approximately 6% rests with the top ten. Sequencing was performed on peripheral blood. The receptors derive from a man between 60 and 70 years old who had recovered from COVID-19.

This clone showed up many times. V and J are TRBV5-4 and TRBJ2-3; no reliable D call. Germline V lookup: CDR1 SGHNT, CDR2 YYREEE (reference sequence). V was trimmed by 2 bases and J by 1 base, leaving 11 bases between them. The CDR3 runs to 15 residues. The CDR3 loop reads CASSFRRAGTDTQYF. The CDR3 bases are TGTGCCAGCAGCTTTAGACGCGCGGGCACAGATACGCAGTATTTT.

J is TRBJ2-2 and V is TRBV13, with D possibly being TRBD1 (5 bases). CDR1 and CDR2 (germline): PRHDT, FYEKMQ (reference sequence). The V end was cut by 6 bases, the J end by 4 bases, with 15 bases between. This CDR3 has 15 amino acids. The CDR3 DNA reads TGTGCCAGCAGTCAAACAGGAGCGTTCACCGGGGAGCTGTTTTTT. It is translated as CASSQTGAFTGELFF.

This chain's CDR3 is CASSQTGGITGELFF. DNA for the CDR3: TGCGCCAGCAGCCAGACAGGGGGGATTACCGGGGAGCTGTTTTTT. The genes are TRBV5-1 and TRBJ2-2; 9 bases fit TRBD1. J lost 5 bases, V lost 4 bases, and 6 bases had no gene match. The CDR3 is made up of 15 amino acids. Germline values: CDR1 SGHRS, CDR2 YFSETQ.

The chain employs TRBV30 and TRBJ2-2; TRBD1 aligns across 7 bases. This CDR3 region has 14 residues. CDR1 is GTSNPN, CDR2 SVGIG, per germline (reference sequence). Losses at the gene ends were 1 base for V and 6 bases for J; bases not matched to a gene: 5. The CDR3 sequence: CAWSGVGGAGELFF. Here the CDR3 DNA reads TGTGCCTGGAGTGGAGTAGGGGGCGCCGGGGAGCTGTTTTTT.

The chain has TRBV24-1 and TRBJ2-7, with TRBD1 identical over 9 bases. Per germline, CDR1 KGHDR and CDR2 SFDVKD. This CDR3 is 14 amino acids long. After removal of 7 bases from V and 7 bases from J, the junction contained 10 bases not matched to a gene. CDR3 sequence: CATSRDRAGGEQYF. The DNA for the CDR3 is TGTGCCACCAGCAGGGACAGGGCAGGCGGGGAGCAGTACTTC.

The rearrangement links TRBV6-2 or TRBV6-3 to TRBJ2-2; 8 bases match TRBD1. Trimming took 1 base from V and 12 from J; bases not matched to a gene: 13. Germline V gene data show CDR1 as MNHEY and CDR2 as SVGEGT. CDR3 size: 16 residues. This CDR3 reads CASSYFDRGPPLQLFF. CDR3 nucleotide sequence: TGTGCCAGCAGTTACTTTGACAGGGGTCCTCCTCTCCAGCTGTTTTTT.

The sample holds one count of this clone. This chain links TRBV5-1 with TRBJ1-5; 8 bases fit TRBD1. The CDR3 is made up of 15 amino acids. With V trimmed by 0 bases and J by 1 base, 0 bases remained unmatched. CDR1 is SGHRS, CDR2 YFSETQ, per germline. This CDR3 reads CASSLGQGSNQPQHF. The CDR3 nucleotides read TGCGCCAGCAGCTTGGGACAGGGGAGCAATCAGCCCCAGCATTTT.